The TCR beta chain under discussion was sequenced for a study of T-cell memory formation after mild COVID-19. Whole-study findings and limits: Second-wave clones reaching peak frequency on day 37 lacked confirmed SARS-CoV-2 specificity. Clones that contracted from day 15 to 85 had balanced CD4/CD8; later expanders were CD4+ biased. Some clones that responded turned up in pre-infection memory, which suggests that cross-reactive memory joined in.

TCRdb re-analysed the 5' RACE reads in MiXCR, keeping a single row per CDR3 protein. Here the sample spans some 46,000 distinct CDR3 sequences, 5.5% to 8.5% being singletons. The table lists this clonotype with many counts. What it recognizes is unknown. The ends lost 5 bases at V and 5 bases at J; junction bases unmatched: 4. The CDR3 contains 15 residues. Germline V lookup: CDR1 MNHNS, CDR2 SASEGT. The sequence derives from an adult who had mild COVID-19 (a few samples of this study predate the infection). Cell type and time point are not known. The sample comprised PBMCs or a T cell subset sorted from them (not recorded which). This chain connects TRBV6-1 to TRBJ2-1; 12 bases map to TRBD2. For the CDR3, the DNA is TGTGCCAGCAGTTTACGACTAGCGGGAGACAATGAGCAGTTCTTC. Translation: CASSLRLAGDNEQFF.